This T cell receptor (beta chain) was sequenced during a study of patients and donors after allogeneic stem cell transplantation. The germline V gene has CDR1 SGHVS and CDR2 FQNEAQ. The CDR3 has 14 amino acids. Trimming removed 3 bases from V and 4 bases from J, with 12 bases in between. This clonotype has more than one count but fewer than ten. One entry per CDR3 protein, called by TCRdb with MiXCR from the RT-PCR reads. The top ten hold about 9.9% of the sample, which has roughly 200,000 distinct CDR3 sequences, around 40% seen once. This chain uses TRBV7-8 with TRBJ1-1, with D perhaps matching TRBD1 (6 bases). This TCR was recovered from a human donor who was either an allogeneic HSCT recipient or a stem cell or donor lymphocyte infusion donor (not recorded which). It is not recorded whose cells these are; they may come from a transplant donor. Specimen: blood, either unsorted or a sorted T cell fraction (not recorded which). CDR3 nucleotides: TGTGCCAGCAGCTTCGACAGGAAGCGCACTGAAGCTTTCTTT. Amino acid sequence: CASSFDRKRTEAFF.